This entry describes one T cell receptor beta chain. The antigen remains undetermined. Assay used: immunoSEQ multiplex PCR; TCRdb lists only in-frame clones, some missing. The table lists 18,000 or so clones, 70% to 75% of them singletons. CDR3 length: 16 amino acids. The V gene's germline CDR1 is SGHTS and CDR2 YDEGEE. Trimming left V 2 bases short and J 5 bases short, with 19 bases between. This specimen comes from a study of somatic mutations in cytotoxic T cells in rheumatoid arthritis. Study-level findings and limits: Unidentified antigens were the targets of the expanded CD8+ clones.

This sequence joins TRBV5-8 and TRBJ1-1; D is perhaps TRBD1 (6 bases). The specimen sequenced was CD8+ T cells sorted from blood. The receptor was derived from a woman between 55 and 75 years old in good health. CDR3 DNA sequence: TGTGCCAGCAGCTTCGGCCTGGACAGCGGGAATACTGAAGCTTTCTTT. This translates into CASSFGLDSGNTEAFF.